Following are 21 T cell receptor beta chains from one sample sequenced in a study of cytotoxic CD8 clonotypes in ibrutinib-treated CLL. Clones were sequenced by immunoSEQ multiplex PCR, and TCRdb holds only the in-frame ones, with some missing. The sample has about 160,000 clones, around nine tenths seen once. The specimen was PBMCs, collected at disease progression, from a patient treated with ibrutinib. The origin of the receptors is a human donor with chronic lymphocytic leukemia.

The chain employs TRBV27 and TRBJ1-4; the match to TRBD1 covers 8 bases. This CDR3 region has 15 residues. The germline gives CDR1 MNHEY, CDR2 SMNVEV (reference sequence). The trim removed 6 bases at V and 3 bases at J, leaving 6 bases unmatched. CDR3 nucleotides: TGTGCCAGCAGAGCGGACAGGGTAGCTAATGAAAAACTGTTTTTT. It translates to CASRADRVANEKLFF.

The V gene is TRBV7-2, the J gene TRBJ2-1, with 8 nucleotides matching TRBD2. This CDR3 spans 19 amino acids. The germline V gene encodes CDR1 SGHTA and CDR2 FQGNSA. The trim removed 2 bases at V and 0 bases at J, leaving 12 bases unmatched. CDR3 nucleotide sequence: TGTGCCAGCAGCTTACGTGGTCGGGCGGGAGGCCACTCCTACAATGAGCAGTTCTTC. Translated: CASSLRGRAGGHSYNEQFF.

This sequence joins TRBV5-6 and TRBJ2-2; possibly TRBD2 for D (5 bases). The CDR3 sequence is 14 residues long. V was clipped by 4 bases and J by 7 bases, with 14 bases between them. The germline V gene has CDR1 SGHDT and CDR2 YYEEEE. The CDR3 loop reads CASSRSSSHGELFF. The CDR3 DNA sequence: TGTGCCAGCAGCCGCAGCTCTAGCCACGGGGAGCTGTTTTTT.

CDR3 sequence (DNA): TGTGCCAGCAGCCTCATCGCGACAGGGGGCTTTTCCGAGCAGTACTTC. This translates into CASSLIATGGFSEQYF. J is TRBJ2-7 and V is TRBV11-2; the match to TRBD1 covers 10 bases. Germline loops: CDR1 SGHAT, CDR2 FQNNGV. V was pared by 5 bases and J by 6 bases, with 13 bases of the junction left unmatched. This CDR3 spans 16 amino acids. The complete variable domain, with remaining parts taken from reference TRBV11-2 and TRBJ2-7, reads EAGVAQSPRYKIIEKRQSVAFWCNPISGHATLYWYQQILGQGPKLLIQFQNNGVVDDSQLPKDRFSAERLKGVDSTLKIQPAKLEDSAVYLCASSLIATGGFSEQYFGPGTRLTVT.

The rearrangement uses TRBV28 and TRBJ1-4, with D possibly TRBD1 on 6 matching bases. Trimming removed 6 bases from V and 6 bases from J, with 17 bases in between. Germline loops: CDR1 MDHEN, CDR2 SYDVKM. The CDR3 length is 15 residues. The CDR3 loop is CASSYTGTGYEKLFF. Here the CDR3 DNA reads TGTGCCAGCAGCTATACCGGTACAGGGTATGAAAAACTGTTTTTT.

CDR3 amino acids: CASRVAGGPYEQYF. The CDR3 DNA reads TGTGCCAGTAGGGTAGCGGGAGGGCCGTACGAGCAGTACTTC. The chain links TRBV19 to TRBJ2-7; 11 bases line up with TRBD2. This CDR3 comprises 14 residues. The V gene's germline CDR1 is LNHDA and CDR2 SQIVND (reference sequence). V was clipped by 6 bases and J by 4 bases; unmatched bases: 5.

This clone came up once. The gene calls are TRBV4-2 and TRBJ2-1, with TRBD2 matching 7 bases. V lost 0 bases, J lost 0 bases, and 8 bases stayed unmatched. Germline V gene sequence: CDR1 LGHNA, CDR2 YNFKEQ. The CDR3 has 18 residues. CDR3 nucleotides: TGTGCCAGCAGCCAAGAATATTGGGGACTATCCTCCTACAATGAGCAGTTCTTC. Protein sequence: CASSQEYWGLSSYNEQFF.

The chain recombines TRBV28 with TRBJ2-3, with 14 bases matching TRBD2. The CDR3 contains 17 residues. From germline, CDR1 is MDHEN and CDR2 SYDVKM. V trimming: 5 bases; J trimming: 4 bases; junction bases outside the gene matches: 8. The CDR3 protein is CASSPRLAGGPSDTQYF. DNA of the CDR3: TGTGCCAGCAGTCCCCGACTAGCGGGAGGGCCGTCAGATACGCAGTATTTT.

This clone was seen a few times. The gene calls are TRBV4-3 and TRBJ2-3; 11 bases align to TRBD1. J was trimmed by 6 bases and V by 4 bases; bases with no gene match: 6. Germline CDR1 LGHNA, CDR2 YSLEER. The CDR3 contains 15 residues. The CDR3 here is CASSPRTGGVDTQYF. CDR3 in DNA: TGCGCCAGCAGCCCCCGGACAGGGGGCGTGGATACGCAGTATTTT.

The chain links TRBV7-9 to TRBJ2-1; 8 nucleotides line up with TRBD2. Trimming at V came to 2 bases and at J to 9 bases, leaving 12 bases not matched to a gene. This CDR3 spans 16 amino acids. Germline CDR1 reads SEHNR; CDR2 reads FQNEAQ (reference sequence). CDR3 DNA sequence: TGTGCCAGCAGCTTAAGTCGAGGGACTAGGTCTATTGAGCAGTTCTTC. Protein product: CASSLSRGTRSIEQFF.

The chain joins TRBV9 to TRBJ2-6; 8 positions match TRBD1. CDR3 size: 20 residues. V was clipped by 0 bases and J by 1 base; unmatched bases: 12. Germline CDR1 reads SGDLS; CDR2 reads YYNGEE. CDR3 bases: TGTGCCAGCAGCGTAGCTATCGGACAGGGAGTCGGATCTGGGGCCAACGTCCTGACTTTC. Translating gives CASSVAIGQGVGSGANVLTF.

Written as DNA, the CDR3 is TGTGCCTGGAGTGTAGAGGGTGGTAACACCGGGGAGCTGTTTTTT. This encodes CAWSVEGGNTGELFF. V usage is TRBV30 and J usage is TRBJ2-2, with D perhaps TRBD2 (5 bases). Germline loops: CDR1 GTSNPN, CDR2 SVGIG (reference sequence). Trimming left V 0 bases short and J 2 bases short, with 10 bases between. The CDR3 extends over 15 amino acids. The full variable domain, rest sourced from reference TRBV30 and TRBJ2-2, is SQTIHQWPATLVQPVGSPLSLECTVEGTSNPNLYWYRQAAGRGLQLLFYSVGIGQISSEVPQNLSASRPQDRQFILSSKKLLLSDSGFYLCAWSVEGGNTGELFFGEGSRLTVL.

This chain joins TRBV28 and TRBJ2-3; TRBD2 agrees at 12 bases. The CDR3 is 16 amino acids. Germline V gives CDR1 MDHEN, CDR2 SYDVKM. V shed 6 bases, J shed 11 bases, and the junction held 15 bases outside the gene matches. The CDR3 reads CASSSSGRAVLVRQYF. CDR3 nucleotide sequence: TGTGCCAGCAGCTCTAGCGGGAGGGCCGTCTTGGTGAGGCAGTATTTT.

This clone is a singleton in its sample. V gene TRBV6-5 combines with J gene TRBJ2-7; TRBD2 agrees at 7 bases. Trimming took 2 bases from V and 2 from J; bases not matched to a gene: 9. The CDR3 runs to 16 residues. Germline values: CDR1 MNHEY, CDR2 SVGAGI. The DNA for the CDR3 is TGTGCCAGCAGTTACGGGTCCACTAGCGTAACCTACGAGCAGTACTTC. This encodes CASSYGSTSVTYEQYF.

The chain carries TRBV19 and TRBJ2-7; 9 nucleotides agree with TRBD1. Germline loops: CDR1 LNHDA, CDR2 SQIVND (reference sequence). J lost 2 bases, V lost 8 bases, and 10 bases had no gene match. This CDR3 has 15 residues. For the CDR3, the DNA is TGTGCCAGTTCCTCCGACAGGGGGATTACCTACGAGCAGTACTTC. Encoded protein: CASSSDRGITYEQYF.

The chain is built from TRBV5-1 and TRBJ2-7; 14 bases agree with TRBD2. The CDR3 has 15 residues. With V trimmed by 3 bases and J by 3 bases, 2 bases remained unmatched. Germline assignment: CDR1 SGHRS and CDR2 YFSETQ. The CDR3 nucleotides are TGCGCCAGCAGCTCGGGGACTAGCGGGAGCTACGAGCAGTACTTC. This encodes CASSSGTSGSYEQYF. Supplemented by reference TRBV5-1 and TRBJ2-7, the full variable domain reads KAGVTQTPRYLIKTRGQQVTLSCSPISGHRSVSWYQQTPGQGLQFLFEYFSETQRNKGNFPGRFSGRQFSNSRSEMNVSTLELGDSALYLCASSSGTSGSYEQYFGPGTRLTVT.

This chain links TRBV7-9 with TRBJ2-2; tentatively, D is TRBD1 (5 bases). Germline CDR1 SEHNR, CDR2 FQNEAQ (reference sequence). The CDR3 is 16 amino acids. The ends were cut back, 1 base at V and 7 bases at J, with 16 bases in the middle. This CDR3 reads CASSLERYQGHGELFF. The CDR3 DNA reads as TGTGCCAGCAGCTTAGAGAGGTACCAGGGTCACGGGGAGCTGTTTTTT.

V usage is TRBV9 and J usage is TRBJ2-1; TRBD2 matches at 8 bases. Germline V lookup: CDR1 SGDLS, CDR2 YYNGEE. This CDR3 region has 18 residues. Losses at the gene ends were 0 bases for V and 0 bases for J; bases not matched to a gene: 8. CDR3 sequence (DNA): TGTGCCAGCAGCGTAGAAATGAGCGGGAGTATCTCCTACAATGAGCAGTTCTTC. This sequence encodes CASSVEMSGSISYNEQFF.

This rearrangement joins TRBV11-3 to TRBJ2-2; TRBD2 agrees at 9 bases. The CDR3 contains 16 residues. Germline CDR1 and CDR2: SGHNT and YENEEA. V was clipped by 6 bases and J by 5 bases; unmatched bases: 10. The CDR3 bases are TGTGCCAGCAGGCTCGGACTAGCGCAAATTACCGGGGAGCTGTTTTTT. This sequence encodes CASRLGLAQITGELFF.

This clone showed up just once. This chain joins TRBV19 and TRBJ2-7; D may correspond to TRBD1 or TRBD2 (5 bases each). The CDR3 sequence is 14 residues long. Germline V CDR1 and CDR2: LNHDA, SQIVND (reference sequence). Trimming took 4 bases from V and 6 from J, leaving 16 bases between them. The CDR3 spells CASSKGTGFGEQYF. CDR3 sequence (DNA): TGTGCCAGTAGTAAAGGGACGGGGTTCGGCGAGCAGTACTTC.

The chain joins TRBV5-6 to TRBJ2-2, with D perhaps given as TRBD1 or TRBD2 (5 bases each). The germline gives CDR1 SGHDT, CDR2 YYEEEE. The CDR3 runs to 16 residues. V was pared by 3 bases and J by 0 bases, with 12 bases between. The CDR3 loop reads CASSSYRGANTGELFF. CDR3 coding DNA: TGTGCCAGCAGCTCGTACCGGGGCGCGAACACCGGGGAGCTGTTTTTT.